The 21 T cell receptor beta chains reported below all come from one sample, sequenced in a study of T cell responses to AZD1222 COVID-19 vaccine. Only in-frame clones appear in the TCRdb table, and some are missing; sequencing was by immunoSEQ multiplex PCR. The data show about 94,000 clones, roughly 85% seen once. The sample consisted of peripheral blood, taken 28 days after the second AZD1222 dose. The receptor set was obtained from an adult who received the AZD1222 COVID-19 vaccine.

The CDR3 loop is CATRGRDTEAFF. CDR3 DNA: TGTGCCACAAGAGGGAGGGACACTGAAGCTTTCTTT. The V call is TRBV19, the J call TRBJ1-1; no firm D call. Trimming left V 10 bases short and J 3 bases short, with 12 bases between. Germline-derived CDR1 and CDR2 are LNHDA and SQIVND (reference sequence). The CDR3 has 12 amino acids.

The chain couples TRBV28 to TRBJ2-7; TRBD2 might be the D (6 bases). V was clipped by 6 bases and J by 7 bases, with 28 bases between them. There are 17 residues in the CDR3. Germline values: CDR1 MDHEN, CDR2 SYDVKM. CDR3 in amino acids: CASSRVRGTLHLGEQYF. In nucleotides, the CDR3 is TGTGCCAGCAGCCGGGTAAGAGGGACTCTCCACCTCGGGGAGCAGTACTTC.

Here the CDR3 DNA reads TGTGCCAGTAGTCCCTATGAAGGGAAATCACGGCCCCAGCATTTT. It codes for CASSPYEGKSRPQHF. The chain employs TRBV19 and TRBJ1-5; D unclear. The CDR3 has 15 residues. Germline lookup yields CDR1 LNHDA and CDR2 SQIVND (reference sequence). V lost 5 bases, J lost 9 bases, and 20 bases lay in between.

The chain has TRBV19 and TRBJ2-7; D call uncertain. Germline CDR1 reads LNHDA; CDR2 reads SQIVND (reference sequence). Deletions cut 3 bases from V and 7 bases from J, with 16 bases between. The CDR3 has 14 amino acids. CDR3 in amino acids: CASSILPPAGEQYF. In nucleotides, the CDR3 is TGTGCCAGTAGTATTCTCCCCCCCGCCGGGGAGCAGTACTTC.

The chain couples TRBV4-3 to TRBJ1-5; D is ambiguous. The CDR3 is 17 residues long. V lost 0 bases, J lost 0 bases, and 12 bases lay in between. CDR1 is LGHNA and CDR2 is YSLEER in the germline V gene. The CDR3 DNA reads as TGCGCCAGCAGCCAAGATTGGGGTCAGAGTAGCAATCAGCCCCAGCATTTT. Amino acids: CASSQDWGQSSNQPQHF.

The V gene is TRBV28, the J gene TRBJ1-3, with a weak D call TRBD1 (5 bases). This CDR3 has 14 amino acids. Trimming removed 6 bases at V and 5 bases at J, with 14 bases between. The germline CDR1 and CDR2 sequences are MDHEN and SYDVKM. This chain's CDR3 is CASSSVDRRNTIYF. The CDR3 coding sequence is TGTGCCAGCAGCTCGGTTGACAGACGAAACACCATATATTTT.

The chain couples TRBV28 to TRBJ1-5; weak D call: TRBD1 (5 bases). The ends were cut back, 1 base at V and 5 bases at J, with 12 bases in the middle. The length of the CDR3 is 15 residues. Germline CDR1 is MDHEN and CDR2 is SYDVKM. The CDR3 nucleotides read TGTGCCAGCAGTTTATATGGGGCGCCTCATCAGCCCCAGCATTTT. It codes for CASSLYGAPHQPQHF.

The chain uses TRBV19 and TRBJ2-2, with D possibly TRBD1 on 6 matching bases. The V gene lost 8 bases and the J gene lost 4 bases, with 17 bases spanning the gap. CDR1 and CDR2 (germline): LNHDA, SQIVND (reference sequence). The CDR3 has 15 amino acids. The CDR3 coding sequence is TGTGCCAGTCGCTGGGGGACGACAGGCACCGGGGAGCTGTTTTTT. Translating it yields CASRWGTTGTGELFF. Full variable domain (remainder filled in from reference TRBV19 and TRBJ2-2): DGGITQSPKYLFRKEGQNVTLSCEQNLNHDAMYWYRQDPGQGLRLIYYSQIVNDFQKGDIAEGYSVSREKKESFPLTVTSAQKNPTAFYLCASRWGTTGTGELFFGEGSRLTVL.

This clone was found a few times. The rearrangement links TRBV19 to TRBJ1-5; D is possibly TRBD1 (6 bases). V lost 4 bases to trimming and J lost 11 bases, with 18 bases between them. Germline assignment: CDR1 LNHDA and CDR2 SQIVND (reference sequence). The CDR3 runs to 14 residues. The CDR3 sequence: CASSSLTGARAQHF. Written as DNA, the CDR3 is TGTGCCAGTAGTAGCCTGACAGGCGCGAGGGCCCAGCATTTT.

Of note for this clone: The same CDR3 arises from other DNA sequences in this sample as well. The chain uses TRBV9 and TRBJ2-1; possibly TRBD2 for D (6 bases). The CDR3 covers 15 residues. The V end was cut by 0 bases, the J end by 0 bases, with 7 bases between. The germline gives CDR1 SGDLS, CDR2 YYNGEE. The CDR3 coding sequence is TGTGCCAGCAGCGTAGCGGGAGACTCCTACAATGAGCAGTTCTTC. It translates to CASSVAGDSYNEQFF.

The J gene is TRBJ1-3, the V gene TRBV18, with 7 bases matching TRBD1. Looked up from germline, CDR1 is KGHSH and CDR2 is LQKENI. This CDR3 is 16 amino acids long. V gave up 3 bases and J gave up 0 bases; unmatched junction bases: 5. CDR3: CASSPGQRTSGNTIYF. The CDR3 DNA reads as TGTGCCAGCTCACCGGGACAGAGGACCTCTGGAAACACCATATATTTT.

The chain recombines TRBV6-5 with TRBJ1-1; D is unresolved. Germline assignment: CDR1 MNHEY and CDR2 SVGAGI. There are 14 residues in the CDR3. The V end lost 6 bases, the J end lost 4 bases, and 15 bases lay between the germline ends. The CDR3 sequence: CASSYQLGGTEAFF. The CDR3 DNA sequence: TGTGCCAGCAGCTACCAACTCGGTGGCACTGAAGCTTTCTTT.

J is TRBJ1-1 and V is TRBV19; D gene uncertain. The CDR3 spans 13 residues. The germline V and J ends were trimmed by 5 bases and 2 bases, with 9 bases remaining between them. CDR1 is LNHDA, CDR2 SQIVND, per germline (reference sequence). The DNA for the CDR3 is TGTGCCAGTAGTCAGGCGGCAAACACTGAAGCTTTCTTT. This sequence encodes CASSQAANTEAFF. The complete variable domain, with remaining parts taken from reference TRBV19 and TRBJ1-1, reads DGGITQSPKYLFRKEGQNVTLSCEQNLNHDAMYWYRQDPGQGLRLIYYSQIVNDFQKGDIAEGYSVSREKKESFPLTVTSAQKNPTAFYLCASSQAANTEAFFGQGTRLTVV.

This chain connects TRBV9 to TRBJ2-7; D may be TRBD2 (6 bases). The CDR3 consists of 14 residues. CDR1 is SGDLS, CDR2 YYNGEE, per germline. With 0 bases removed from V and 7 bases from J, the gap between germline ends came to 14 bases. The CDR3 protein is CASSVAGGAGEQYF. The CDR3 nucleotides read TGTGCCAGCAGCGTAGCTGGAGGGGCGGGGGAGCAGTACTTC.

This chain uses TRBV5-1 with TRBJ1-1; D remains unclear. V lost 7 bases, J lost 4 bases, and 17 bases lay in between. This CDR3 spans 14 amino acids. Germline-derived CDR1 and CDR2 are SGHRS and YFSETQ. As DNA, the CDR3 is TGCGCCAGCCTAAGGACTCCGGGAAGCACTGAAGCTTTCTTT. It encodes CASLRTPGSTEAFF. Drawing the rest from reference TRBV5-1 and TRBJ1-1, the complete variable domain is KAGVTQTPRYLIKTRGQQVTLSCSPISGHRSVSWYQQTPGQGLQFLFEYFSETQRNKGNFPGRFSGRQFSNSRSEMNVSTLELGDSALYLCASLRTPGSTEAFFGQGTRLTVV.

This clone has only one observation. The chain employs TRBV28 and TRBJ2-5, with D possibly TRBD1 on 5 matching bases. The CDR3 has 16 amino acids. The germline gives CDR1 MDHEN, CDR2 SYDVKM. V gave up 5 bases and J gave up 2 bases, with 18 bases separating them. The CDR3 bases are TGTGCCAGCAGTAAGTTAACAGGTCTCGCGCAAGAGACCCAGTACTTC. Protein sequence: CASSKLTGLAQETQYF.

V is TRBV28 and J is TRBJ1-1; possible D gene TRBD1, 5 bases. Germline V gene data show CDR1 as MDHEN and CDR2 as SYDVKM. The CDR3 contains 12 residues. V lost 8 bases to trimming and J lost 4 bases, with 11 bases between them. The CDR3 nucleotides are TGTGCCAGCGGAAGGGGAGGCACTGAAGCTTTCTTT. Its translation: CASGRGGTEAFF.

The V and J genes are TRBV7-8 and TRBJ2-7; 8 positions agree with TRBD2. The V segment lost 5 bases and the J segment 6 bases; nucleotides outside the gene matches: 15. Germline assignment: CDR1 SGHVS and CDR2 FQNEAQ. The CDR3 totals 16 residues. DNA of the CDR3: TGTGCCAGCAGCCCCGGAGATGCGGGGGGTCCCTTCGAGCAGTACTTC. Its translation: CASSPGDAGGPFEQYF.

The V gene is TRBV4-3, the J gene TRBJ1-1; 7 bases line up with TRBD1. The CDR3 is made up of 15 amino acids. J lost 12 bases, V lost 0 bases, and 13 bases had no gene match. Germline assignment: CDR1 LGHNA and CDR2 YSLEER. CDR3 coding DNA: TGCGCCAGCAGCCAAGATCTCCATGACACAGGGGTATCTTTCTTT. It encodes CASSQDLHDTGVSFF.

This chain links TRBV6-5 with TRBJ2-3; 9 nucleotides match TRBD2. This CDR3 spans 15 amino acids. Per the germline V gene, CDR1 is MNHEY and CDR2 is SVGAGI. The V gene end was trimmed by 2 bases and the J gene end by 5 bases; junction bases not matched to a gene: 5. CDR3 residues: CASSYAGLAGDTQYF. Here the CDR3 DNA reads TGTGCCAGCAGTTACGCGGGACTAGCAGGAGATACGCAGTATTTT.

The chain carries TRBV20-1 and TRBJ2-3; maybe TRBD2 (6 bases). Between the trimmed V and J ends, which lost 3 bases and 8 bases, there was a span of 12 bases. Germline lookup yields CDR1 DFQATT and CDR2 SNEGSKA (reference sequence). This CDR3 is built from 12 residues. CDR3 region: CSASFKGGTQYF. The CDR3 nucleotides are TGCAGTGCTAGTTTCAAGGGAGGTACGCAGTATTTT.